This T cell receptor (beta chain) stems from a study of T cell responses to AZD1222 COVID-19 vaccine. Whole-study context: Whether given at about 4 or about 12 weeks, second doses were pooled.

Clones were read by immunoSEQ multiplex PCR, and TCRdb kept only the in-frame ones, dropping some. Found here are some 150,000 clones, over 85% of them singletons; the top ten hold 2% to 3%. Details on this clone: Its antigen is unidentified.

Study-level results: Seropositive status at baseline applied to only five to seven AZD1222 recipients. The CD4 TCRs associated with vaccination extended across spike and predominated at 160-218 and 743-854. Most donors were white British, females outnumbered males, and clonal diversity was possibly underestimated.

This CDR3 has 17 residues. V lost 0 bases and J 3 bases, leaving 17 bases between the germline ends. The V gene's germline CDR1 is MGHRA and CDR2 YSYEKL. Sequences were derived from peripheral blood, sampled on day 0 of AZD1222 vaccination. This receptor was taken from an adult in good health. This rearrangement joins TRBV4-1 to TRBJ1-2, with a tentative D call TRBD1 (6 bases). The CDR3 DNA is TGCGCCAGCAGCCAAGATCCACAACAGGGTAGCGACTATGGCTACACCTTC. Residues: CASSQDPQQGSDYGYTF.